This TCR beta chain was identified during a study of a mutant IDH1 vaccine in newly diagnosed glioma (dated by TCRdb to about 2021). In the study overall: Patients were given eight vaccinations, in weeks 1, 3, 5, 7, 11, 15, 19 and 23, which matched visits V03 through V10. Of the 30 or so patients who were treated, around 62% were male and about 40% were female, and the mean age was around 40 years. For exploratory analyses, longitudinal TCRB deep sequencing was carried out in more than 20 treated patients wherever samples were available. Peripheral blood was drawn at six visits: V03 (baseline), V05, V07, V10, V12 and V13. Before enrollment, most patients had been given radiochemotherapy with temozolomide as standard therapy, while the rest had received either radiotherapy alone or temozolomide alone. Vaccination began 4-6 weeks after radiotherapy alone, or alongside temozolomide cycles in the chemotherapy-containing groups.

V is cut by 3 bases and J by 0 bases, and the space between the germline ends is 11 bases. The germline V gene (reference sequence) specifies LNHDA as CDR1 and SQIVND as CDR2. The CDR3 sequence holds 16 residues, the cysteine and phenylalanine included. This entry keeps only the CDR3 DNA: 48 bases, framed from base 1. On the study overall, not on this receptor specifically: Selection of PBMC samples for TCRB deep sequencing was based on availability. Pseudoprogression seemed to be unrelated to changes in the top peripheral T cell clonotypes found by TCRB sequencing. The authors stated that sample limitations prevented analyses of patient blood samples from being reproduced. Immune responses induced by the vaccine were seen in around 93% of patients across multiple MHC alleles.

What this sample's time point label stands for: week 5, during vaccination. Each vaccine dose was 300 ug of a 20-mer mutant IDH1 peptide in Montanide, given subcutaneously with topical imiquimod. The donors had newly diagnosed IDH1-mutant astrocytomas of WHO grade 3 or 4 that showed loss of nuclear ATRX. The samples were drawn from NOA16, a multicentre, single-arm, open-label phase I trial in Germany that tested a mutant IDH1 peptide vaccine in humans for the first time. Genomic DNA for TCRB sequencing was isolated from EDTA blood with the DNeasy Blood and Tissue Kit. Concerning this clone itself: No antigen is known for it. The sample holds no much larger clone one base away, and base qualities are not on file.

The library was prepared using the immunoSEQ multiplex PCR assay. The hsTCRB Kit was used according to the manufacturer's protocol to amplify rearranged TCR beta chain sequences. TCRB libraries were sequenced on an Illumina MiSeq. The published analysis was carried out like this. Demultiplexing, trimming and gene mapping were performed with the kit vendor's proprietary platform. TCRdb provides this immuneACCESS table in a form limited to in-frame rearrangements. Some clones are lacking; in checked studies, under half of them reflect an unresolved V gene, and why the rest are absent is not known. The V and J calls and clone size were taken over from that table, and D and trimming were inferred from the DNA. The sample contains around 58,000 clones, approximately 80% of them found a single time. Approximately 3.1% of the sample lies in the top ten.

The TCR comes from a man aged 25-45 years with glioma. Specimen: PBMCs, collected from a glioma patient whose treatment included an IDH1 peptide vaccine. The chain links TRBV19 with TRBJ1-4; the D gene assignment is ambiguous. This receptor carries the CDR3 CASSMSAHATNEKLFF. Here is the DNA: TGTGCCAGTAGTATGTCAGCCCATGCAACTAATGAAAAACTGTTTTTT. The reference TRBV19 and TRBJ1-4 proteins fill in what lies around the CDR3, so the full variable domain reads DGGITQSPKYLFRKEGQNVTLSCEQNLNHDAMYWYRQDPGQGLRLIYYSQIVNDFQKGDIAEGYSVSREKKESFPLTVTSAQKNPTAFYLCASSMSAHATNEKLFFGSGTQLSVL.